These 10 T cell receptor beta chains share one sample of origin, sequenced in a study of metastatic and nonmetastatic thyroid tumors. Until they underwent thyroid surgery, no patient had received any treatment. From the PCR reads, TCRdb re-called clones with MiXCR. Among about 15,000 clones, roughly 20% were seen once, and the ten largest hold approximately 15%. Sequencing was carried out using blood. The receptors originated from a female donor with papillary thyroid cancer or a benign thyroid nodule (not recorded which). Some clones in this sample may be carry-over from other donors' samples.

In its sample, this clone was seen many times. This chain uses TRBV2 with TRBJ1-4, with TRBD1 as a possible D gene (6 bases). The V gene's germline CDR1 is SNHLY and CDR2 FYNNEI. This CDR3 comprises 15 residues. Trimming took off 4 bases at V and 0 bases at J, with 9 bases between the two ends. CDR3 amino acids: CASSGTASTNEKLFF. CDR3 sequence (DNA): TGTGCCAGCAGTGGGACAGCCTCAACTAATGAAAAACTGTTTTTT.

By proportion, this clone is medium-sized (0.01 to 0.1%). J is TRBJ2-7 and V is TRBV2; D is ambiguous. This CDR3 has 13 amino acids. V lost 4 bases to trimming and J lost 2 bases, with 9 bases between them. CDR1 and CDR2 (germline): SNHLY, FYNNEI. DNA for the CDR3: TGTGCCAGCAGTGCGGACCTACCCTACGAGCAGTACTTC. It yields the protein CASSADLPYEQYF.

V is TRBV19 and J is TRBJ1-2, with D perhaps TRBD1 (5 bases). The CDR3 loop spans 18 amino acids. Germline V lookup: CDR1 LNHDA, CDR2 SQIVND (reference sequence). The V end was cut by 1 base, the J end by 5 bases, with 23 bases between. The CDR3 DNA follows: TGTGCCAGTAGTATAGTTGGGGGGATCCGGGGCTCCGGATATGGCTACACCTTC. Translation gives CASSIVGGIRGSGYGYTF.

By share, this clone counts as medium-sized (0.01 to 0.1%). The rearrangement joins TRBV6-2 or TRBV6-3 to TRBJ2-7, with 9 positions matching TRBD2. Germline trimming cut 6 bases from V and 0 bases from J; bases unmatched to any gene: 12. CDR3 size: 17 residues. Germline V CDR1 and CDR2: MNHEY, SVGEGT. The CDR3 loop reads CASSLPLAGISSYEQYF. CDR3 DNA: TGTGCCAGCAGCCTACCCCTAGCGGGGATTAGCTCCTACGAGCAGTACTTC.

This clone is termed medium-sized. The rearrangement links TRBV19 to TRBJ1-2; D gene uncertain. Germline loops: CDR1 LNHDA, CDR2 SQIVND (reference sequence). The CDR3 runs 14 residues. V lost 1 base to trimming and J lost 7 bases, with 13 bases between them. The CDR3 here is CASSIGSGPPGYTF. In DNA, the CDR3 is TGTGCCAGTAGTATAGGCTCGGGCCCGCCTGGCTACACCTTC.

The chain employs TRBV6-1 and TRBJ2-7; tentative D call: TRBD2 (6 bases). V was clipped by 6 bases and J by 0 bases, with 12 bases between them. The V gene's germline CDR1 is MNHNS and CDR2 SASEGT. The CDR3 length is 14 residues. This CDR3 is CASRPDGSSYEQYF. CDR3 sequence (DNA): TGTGCCAGCAGGCCCGACGGGAGCTCCTACGAGCAGTACTTC.

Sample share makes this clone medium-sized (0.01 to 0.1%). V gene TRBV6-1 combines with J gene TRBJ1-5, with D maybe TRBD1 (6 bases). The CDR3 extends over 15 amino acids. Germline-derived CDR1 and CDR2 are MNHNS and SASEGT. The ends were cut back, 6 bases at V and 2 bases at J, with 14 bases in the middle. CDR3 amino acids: CASRRTGNGNQPQHF. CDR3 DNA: TGTGCCAGCAGGAGAACAGGGAACGGCAATCAGCCCCAGCATTTT.

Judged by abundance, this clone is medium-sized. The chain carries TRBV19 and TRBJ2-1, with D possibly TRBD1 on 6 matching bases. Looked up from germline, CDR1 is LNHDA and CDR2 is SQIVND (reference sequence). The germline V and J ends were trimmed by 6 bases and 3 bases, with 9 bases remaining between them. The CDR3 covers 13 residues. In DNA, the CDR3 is TGTGCCAGTAGCCCCAGGGGCTACAATGAGCAGTTCTTC. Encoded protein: CASSPRGYNEQFF.

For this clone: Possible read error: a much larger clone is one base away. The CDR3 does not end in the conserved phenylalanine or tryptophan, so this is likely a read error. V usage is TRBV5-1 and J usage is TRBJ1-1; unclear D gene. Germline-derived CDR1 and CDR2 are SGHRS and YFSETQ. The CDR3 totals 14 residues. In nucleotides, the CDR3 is TGCGCCAACAGCCCCCAGCCTGGAGGCACTGAAGCTTTCCTT. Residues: CANSPQPGGTEAFL.

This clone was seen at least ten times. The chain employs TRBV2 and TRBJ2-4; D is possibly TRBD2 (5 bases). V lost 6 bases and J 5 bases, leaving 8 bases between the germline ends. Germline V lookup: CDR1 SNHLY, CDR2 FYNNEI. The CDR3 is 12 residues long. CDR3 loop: CASRFGENIQYF. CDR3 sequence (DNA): TGTGCCAGCAGGTTCGGGGAAAACATTCAGTACTTC.